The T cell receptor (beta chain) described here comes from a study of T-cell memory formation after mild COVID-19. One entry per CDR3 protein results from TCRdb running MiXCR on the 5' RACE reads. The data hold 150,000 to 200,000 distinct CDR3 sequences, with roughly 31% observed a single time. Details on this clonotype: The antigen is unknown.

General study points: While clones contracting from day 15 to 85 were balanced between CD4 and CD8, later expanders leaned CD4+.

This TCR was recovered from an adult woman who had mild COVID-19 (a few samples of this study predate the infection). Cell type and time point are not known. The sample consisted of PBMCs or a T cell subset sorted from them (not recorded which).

The CDR3 DNA follows: TGTGCCAGCAGCCCGGGCCGCAGTGAGCAGTTCTTC. This translates into CASSPGRSEQFF. This chain links TRBV7-3 with TRBJ2-1; D is undetermined. The V gene's germline CDR1 is SGHTA and CDR2 FQGTGA. This CDR3 contains 12 residues. Deletions cut 5 bases from V and 9 bases from J, with 11 bases between.